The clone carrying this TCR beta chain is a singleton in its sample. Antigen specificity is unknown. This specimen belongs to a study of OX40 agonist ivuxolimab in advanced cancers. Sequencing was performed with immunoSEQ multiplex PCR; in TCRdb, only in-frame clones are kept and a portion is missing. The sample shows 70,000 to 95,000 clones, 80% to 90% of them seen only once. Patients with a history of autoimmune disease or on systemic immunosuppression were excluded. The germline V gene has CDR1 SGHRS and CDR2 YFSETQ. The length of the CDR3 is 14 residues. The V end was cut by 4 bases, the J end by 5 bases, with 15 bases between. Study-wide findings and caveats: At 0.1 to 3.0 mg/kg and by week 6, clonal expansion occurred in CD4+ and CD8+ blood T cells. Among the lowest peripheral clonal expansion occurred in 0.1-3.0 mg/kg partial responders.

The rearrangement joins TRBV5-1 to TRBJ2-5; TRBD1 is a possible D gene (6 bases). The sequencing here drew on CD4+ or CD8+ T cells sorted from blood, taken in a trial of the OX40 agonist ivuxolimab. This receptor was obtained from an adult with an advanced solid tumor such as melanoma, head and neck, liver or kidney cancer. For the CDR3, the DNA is TGCGCCAGCAGCCCGGACAGCCCCGGGGAGACCCAGTACTTC. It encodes CASSPDSPGETQYF.